Listed below are T cell receptor beta chains from one sample, sequenced in a study of human T cells and chemical hapten exposure. Via MiXCR, TCRdb re-called the RACE reads, giving one row per CDR3 protein. This sample has tens of thousands of distinct CDR3 sequences, with approximately 7% found just once. The specimen comprised whole blood, sampled in connection with sensitization to the hapten diphenylcyclopropenone (DPC). The receptors originated from a woman aged 30 to 39 with alopecia areata. Some clones in this sample may be carry-over from other donors' samples. Both conserved end residues are part of each CDR3. The order of the fields is J gene, V gene, D gene, clone size, CDR3 protein, CDR3 DNA. A D gene is named only where the DNA matches it firmly. The size of a clone is reported for some rows only, either as once, few or many, or as a class for expanded clones.

j_call: TRBJ1-2; v_call: TRBV3-1; d_call: NA; clone_size: few; cdr3_aa: CASSLNPGLNYGYTF; cdr3_nt: TGTGCCAGCAGCCTAAACCCTGGACTTAACTATGGCTACACCTTC
j_call: TRBJ1-2; v_call: TRBV6-5; d_call: NA; clone_size: many; cdr3_aa: CASRQVNYGYTF; cdr3_nt: TGTGCCAGCAGACAGGTTAACTATGGCTACACCTTC
j_call: TRBJ2-7; v_call: TRBV29-1; d_call: NA; clone_size: NA; cdr3_aa: CSHTWGYEQYF; cdr3_nt: TGCAGTCATACCTGGGGCTACGAGCAGTACTTC
j_call: TRBJ1-1; v_call: TRBV7-3; d_call: TRBD1; clone_size: many; cdr3_aa: CASSSISLTGGTEAFF; cdr3_nt: TGTGCCAGCAGCTCAATCTCGTTAACAGGGGGCACTGAAGCTTTCTTT
j_call: TRBJ1-2; v_call: TRBV9; d_call: NA; clone_size: NA; cdr3_aa: CAGSVNPGGRTNYGYTF; cdr3_nt: TGTGCCGGCAGCGTTAACCCGGGAGGGCGGACTAACTATGGCTACACCTTC
j_call: TRBJ1-2; v_call: TRBV10-1; d_call: NA; clone_size: NA; cdr3_aa: CASSEAGPYGYTF; cdr3_nt: TGCGCCAGCAGTGAGGCAGGACCCTATGGCTACACCTTC
j_call: TRBJ1-1; v_call: TRBV5-1; d_call: TRBD1; clone_size: few; cdr3_aa: CASSYPTGEGTEAFF; cdr3_nt: TGCGCCAGCAGCTACCCGACAGGGGAGGGCACTGAAGCTTTCTTT
j_call: TRBJ2-5; v_call: TRBV19; d_call: NA; clone_size: few; cdr3_aa: CASSIKSGVQETQYF; cdr3_nt: TGTGCCAGTAGTATAAAATCAGGGGTGCAAGAGACCCAGTACTTC
j_call: TRBJ2-2; v_call: TRBV3-1; d_call: NA; clone_size: few; cdr3_aa: CASSQGGGANTGELFF; cdr3_nt: TGTGCCAGCAGCCAAGGGGGCGGGGCGAACACCGGGGAGCTGTTTTTT
j_call: TRBJ2-1; v_call: TRBV5-1; d_call: NA; clone_size: few; cdr3_aa: CASSLAGGSGDEQFF; cdr3_nt: TGCGCCAGCAGCTTGGCCGGGGGTAGCGGTGATGAGCAGTTCTTC
j_call: TRBJ2-1; v_call: TRBV20-1; d_call: TRBD2; clone_size: many; cdr3_aa: CSARGAGDYGEQFF; cdr3_nt: TGCAGTGCTAGAGGGGCGGGGGATTACGGTGAGCAGTTCTTC
j_call: TRBJ2-3; v_call: TRBV14; d_call: NA; clone_size: many; cdr3_aa: CASSHSQGISFNADTQYF; cdr3_nt: TGTGCCAGCAGCCATTCGCAGGGCATCAGCTTTAATGCAGATACGCAGTATTTT
j_call: TRBJ2-1; v_call: TRBV10-3; d_call: NA; clone_size: many; cdr3_aa: CAISTRGNEQFF; cdr3_nt: TGTGCCATCAGTACCAGGGGCAATGAGCAGTTCTTC
j_call: TRBJ1-1; v_call: TRBV12-3/TRBV12-4; d_call: NA; clone_size: many; cdr3_aa: CATVSVGVGGTEAFF; cdr3_nt: TGTGCCACCGTAAGCGTAGGGGTTGGGGGCACTGAAGCTTTCTTT
j_call: TRBJ2-1; v_call: TRBV4-2; d_call: NA; clone_size: many; cdr3_aa: CASSQSTSRDNEQFF; cdr3_nt: TGTGCCAGCAGCCAATCTACTAGCCGGGACAATGAGCAGTTCTTC
j_call: TRBJ1-3; v_call: TRBV12-3/TRBV12-4; d_call: NA; clone_size: many; cdr3_aa: CASTLFLGPGNTIYF; cdr3_nt: TGTGCCAGCACCCTTTTCCTTGGACCTGGAAACACCATATATTTT
j_call: TRBJ1-1; v_call: TRBV7-9; d_call: NA; clone_size: NA; cdr3_aa: CASSPPPWATEAFF; cdr3_nt: TGTGCCAGCAGCCCCCCCCCGTGGGCTACTGAAGCTTTCTTT
j_call: TRBJ1-5; v_call: TRBV27; d_call: NA; clone_size: many; cdr3_aa: CASSLYGVGQPQHF; cdr3_nt: TGTGCCAGCAGTTTATACGGGGTGGGGCAGCCCCAGCATTTT
j_call: TRBJ1-2; v_call: TRBV6-1; d_call: TRBD1; clone_size: NA; cdr3_aa: CASSVQPGQNYGYTF; cdr3_nt: TGTGCCAGCTCTGTCCAACCGGGACAGAATTATGGCTACACCTTC
j_call: TRBJ2-3; v_call: TRBV18; d_call: NA; clone_size: few; cdr3_aa: CASSPGGVKDTQYF; cdr3_nt: TGTGCCAGCTCACCGGGCGGGGTCAAAGATACGCAGTATTTT
j_call: TRBJ1-4; v_call: TRBV7-9; d_call: NA; clone_size: few; cdr3_aa: CASSLRQANEKLFF; cdr3_nt: TGTGCCAGCAGCCTCAGACAGGCTAATGAAAAACTGTTTTTT
j_call: TRBJ1-1; v_call: TRBV6-1; d_call: TRBD1; clone_size: many; cdr3_aa: CAGGVGGQADMNTEAFF; cdr3_nt: TGTGCCGGTGGGGTTGGGGGACAGGCTGATATGAACACTGAAGCTTTCTTT
j_call: TRBJ1-2; v_call: TRBV4-2; d_call: NA; clone_size: few; cdr3_aa: CASSQDRSALRYGYTF; cdr3_nt: TGTGCCAGCAGCCAAGATAGGAGCGCACTACGCTATGGCTACACCTTC
j_call: TRBJ2-5; v_call: TRBV11-2; d_call: NA; clone_size: NA; cdr3_aa: CASSLGAGFQETQYF; cdr3_nt: TGTGCCAGCAGCTTAGGGGCTGGATTCCAAGAGACCCAGTACTTC
j_call: TRBJ2-3; v_call: TRBV5-4; d_call: TRBD2; clone_size: many; cdr3_aa: CASSLVGLAGTGTDTQYF; cdr3_nt: TGTGCCAGCAGCTTGGTGGGACTAGCGGGGACCGGCACAGATACGCAGTATTTT
j_call: TRBJ1-6; v_call: TRBV20-1; d_call: TRBD1; clone_size: many; cdr3_aa: CSAWTGNGGVLHF; cdr3_nt: TGCAGTGCGTGGACAGGGAACGGGGGAGTGCTCCACTTT
j_call: TRBJ1-6; v_call: TRBV20-1; d_call: NA; clone_size: many; cdr3_aa: CSARGKGETSPLHF; cdr3_nt: TGCAGTGCTAGAGGGAAGGGTGAGACTTCACCCCTCCACTTT
j_call: TRBJ2-7; v_call: TRBV5-1; d_call: TRBD1; clone_size: many; cdr3_aa: CASSPDRAYEQYF; cdr3_nt: TGCGCCAGCAGTCCCGACAGGGCCTACGAGCAGTACTTC